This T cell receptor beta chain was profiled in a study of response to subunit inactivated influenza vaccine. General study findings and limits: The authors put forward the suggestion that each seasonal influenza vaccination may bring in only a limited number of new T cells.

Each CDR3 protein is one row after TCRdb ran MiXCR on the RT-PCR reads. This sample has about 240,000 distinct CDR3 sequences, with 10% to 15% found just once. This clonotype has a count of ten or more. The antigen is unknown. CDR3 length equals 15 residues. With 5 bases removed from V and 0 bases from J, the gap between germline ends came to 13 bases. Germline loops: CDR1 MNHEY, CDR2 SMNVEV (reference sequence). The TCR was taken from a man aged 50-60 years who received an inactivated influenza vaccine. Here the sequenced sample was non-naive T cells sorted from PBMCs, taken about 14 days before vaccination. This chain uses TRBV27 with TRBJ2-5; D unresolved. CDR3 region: CASSPQIADQETQYF. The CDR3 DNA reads TGTGCCAGCAGTCCACAGATAGCAGACCAAGAGACCCAGTACTTC.